This TCR beta chain came from a study of CD8 T cells in Susac syndrome. Study results and limitations: Susac-specific public clones in total CD8+ repertoires numbered 15 to 20; in CD8+ TEMRA repertoires, they numbered five. CD8+ clones in Susac expanded most in TEMRA cells and active patients.

Reverse transcription used about 0.5 to 1 ug RNA and random hexamers. Across 54 Vbeta and 13 Jbeta, TCR beta CDR3 was amplified with immunoSEQ multiplex PCR. TCRdb reprocessed the immunoSEQ multiplex PCR reads with MiXCR, giving one entry per CDR3 protein. Here the sample spans 95,000 to 150,000 distinct CDR3 sequences, around 94% being singletons. The ends lost 4 bases at V and 4 bases at J; junction bases unmatched: 3. The CDR3 length is 13 residues. Germline V CDR1 and CDR2: SGHNT, YYREEE (reference sequence). With regard to this clonotype: Its antigen is undetermined.

Sample: CD8+ T cells from PBMCs. The sequence was collected from a human donor with Susac syndrome. V is TRBV5-4 and J is TRBJ1-2, with 8 bases fitting TRBD1. Here the CDR3 reads CASSIGQGYGYTF. As DNA, the CDR3 is TGTGCCAGCAGCATTGGACAGGGCTATGGCTACACCTTC.